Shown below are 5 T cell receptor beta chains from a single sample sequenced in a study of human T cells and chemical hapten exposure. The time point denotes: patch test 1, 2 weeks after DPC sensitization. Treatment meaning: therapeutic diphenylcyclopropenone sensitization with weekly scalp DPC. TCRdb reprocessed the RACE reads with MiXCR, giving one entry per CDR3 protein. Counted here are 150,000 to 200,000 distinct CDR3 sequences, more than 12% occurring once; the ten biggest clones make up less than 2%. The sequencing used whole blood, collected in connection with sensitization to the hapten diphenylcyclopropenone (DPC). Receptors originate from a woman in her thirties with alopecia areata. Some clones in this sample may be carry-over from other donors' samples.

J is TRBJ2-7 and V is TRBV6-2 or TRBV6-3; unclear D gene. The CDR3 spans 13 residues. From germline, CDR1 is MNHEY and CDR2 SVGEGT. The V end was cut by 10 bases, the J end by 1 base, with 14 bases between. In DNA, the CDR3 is TGTGCCACCAACCTGATGCCTTCCTACGAGCAGTACTTC. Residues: CATNLMPSYEQYF.

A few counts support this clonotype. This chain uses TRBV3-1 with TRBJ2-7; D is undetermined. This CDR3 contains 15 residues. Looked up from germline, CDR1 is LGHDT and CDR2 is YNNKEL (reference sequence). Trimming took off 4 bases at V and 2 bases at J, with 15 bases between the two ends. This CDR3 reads CASSRLAGPTYEQYF. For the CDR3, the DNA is TGTGCCAGCAGCCGCCTCGCCGGGCCCACCTACGAGCAGTACTTC.

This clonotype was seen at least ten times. CDR3 sequence reads: CASSISGSNSPLHF. CDR3 nucleotide sequence: TGTGCCAGTAGTATTTCAGGGAGCAATTCACCCCTCCACTTT. This chain connects TRBV19 to TRBJ1-6; D possibly corresponds to TRBD1 (5 bases). From germline, CDR1 is LNHDA and CDR2 SQIVND (reference sequence). The CDR3 totals 14 residues. Trimming stripped 3 bases from V and 7 bases from J, with 10 bases between.

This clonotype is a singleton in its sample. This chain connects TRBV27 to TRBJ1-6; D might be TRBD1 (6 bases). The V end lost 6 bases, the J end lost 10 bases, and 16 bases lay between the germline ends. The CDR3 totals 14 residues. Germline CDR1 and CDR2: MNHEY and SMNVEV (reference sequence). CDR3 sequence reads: CASREDSISSPLHF. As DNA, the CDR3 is TGTGCCAGCAGGGAGGACAGTATAAGCTCACCCCTCCACTTT.

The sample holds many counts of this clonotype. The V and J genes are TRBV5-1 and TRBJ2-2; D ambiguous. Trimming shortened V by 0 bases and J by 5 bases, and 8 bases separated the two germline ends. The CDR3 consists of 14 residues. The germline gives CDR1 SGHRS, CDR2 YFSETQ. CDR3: CASSLASSTGELFF. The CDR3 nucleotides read TGCGCCAGCAGCTTGGCCAGTTCGACCGGGGAGCTGTTTTTT.